This passage covers 24 T cell receptor beta chains from one sample sequenced in a study of spatial heterogeneity in lung cancer. Study-level points and caveats: Tumor mutation counts were tracked by expanded intratumoral alpha and beta TCR counts.

Each CDR3 protein is one row after TCRdb ran MiXCR on the 5' RACE reads. The repertoire consists of under 20,000 distinct CDR3 sequences, with approximately 9.6% occurring once and the leading ten covering 20% to 25%. Their recognized antigens are unknown. The time point: sample taken at primary tumor resection. Sequencing used lung tumor tissue, obtained at surgery. These receptors were obtained from a female donor with early-stage non-small cell lung cancer.

As concerns this clonotype: The library was designed around alpha chains, so this beta chain is a stray read whose abundance carries little weight. V and J are TRBV6-1 and TRBJ1-6; the D gene is possibly TRBD1 (5 bases). This CDR3 is 11 amino acids long. V was pared by 4 bases and J by 14 bases, with 9 bases between. The germline gives CDR1 MNHNS, CDR2 SASEGT. The CDR3, as DNA: TGTGCCAGCAGTGTGGGGGAGGCCCTCCACTTT. Amino acids: CASSVGEALHF.

This clonotype has at least ten counts. The size of this beta chain means little, since it is a stray read in a library made for alpha chains. The gene calls are TRBV12-3 or TRBV12-4 and TRBJ2-6, with D perhaps given as TRBD1 or TRBD2 (6 bases each). V lost 3 bases, J lost 5 bases, and 8 bases lay in between. The CDR3 is 14 residues long. CDR3 DNA sequence: TGTGCCAGCAGTTTGGGGGGCTGGGCCAACGTCCTGACTTTC. Translating it yields CASSLGGWANVLTF.

There are a few counts of this clonotype. Found in a library prepared for alpha chains, this beta chain is an off-target read, and its abundance has little meaning. The chain couples TRBV5-4 to TRBJ2-1; D perhaps matches TRBD2 (6 bases). CDR3 length equals 17 residues. Germline V lookup: CDR1 SGHNT, CDR2 YYREEE (reference sequence). Trimming cost V 1 base and J 4 bases, with 18 bases left between them. This CDR3 is CASSLSAEGRRYNEQFF. CDR3 coding DNA: TGTGCCAGCAGCTTGAGTGCAGAGGGGAGGCGGTACAATGAGCAGTTCTTC.

Worth noting for this clonotype: This beta chain slipped into a library made for alpha chains as a stray read, so its size is not meaningful. This chain connects TRBV5-6 to TRBJ1-1, with no clear D. CDR3 size: 13 residues. CDR1 SGHDT and CDR2 YYEEEE come from the germline V gene. V gave up 4 bases and J gave up 2 bases, with 9 bases separating them. In DNA form, the CDR3 reads TGTGCCAGCAGCGCACGGATTAACACTGAAGCTTTCTTT. Amino acids: CASSARINTEAFF.

With regard to this clonotype: With the library built for alpha chains, this beta chain is off target and its frequency is not meaningful. The V and J genes are TRBV7-9 and TRBJ2-1; D remains unclear. V was clipped by 0 bases and J by 4 bases, with 7 bases between them. CDR1 SEHNR and CDR2 FQNEAQ come from the germline V gene (reference sequence). The CDR3 runs to 14 residues. CDR3 nucleotide sequence: TGTGCCAGCAGCTTAGCGGGATCATACAATGAGCAGTTCTTC. Translating it yields CASSLAGSYNEQFF.

This clonotype is medium-sized in the sample. This beta chain was picked up by a library intended for alpha chains and is off target, so its count carries little meaning. This chain's CDR3 is CATSDPTGTSRNEQFF. In DNA, the CDR3 is TGTGCCACCAGTGATCCGACCGGGACAAGTCGGAATGAGCAGTTCTTC. The V and J genes are TRBV24-1 and TRBJ2-1; D is perhaps TRBD1 (6 bases). The CDR3 runs to 16 residues. The V end was cut by 3 bases, the J end by 7 bases, with 18 bases between. Germline-derived CDR1 and CDR2 are KGHDR and SFDVKD.

Comments on this clonotype: The library was designed around alpha chains, so this beta chain is a stray read whose abundance carries little weight. The chain joins TRBV7-2 to TRBJ2-3; 11 bases align to TRBD2. CDR1 SGHTA and CDR2 FQGNSA come from the germline V gene. CDR3 size: 14 residues. The V and J ends lost 5 bases and 7 bases, in that order; junction bases with no gene match: 5. The CDR3 DNA follows: TGTGCCAGCAGCGTGGGACTAGCGGCGAATACGCAGTATTTT. This gives the protein CASSVGLAANTQYF.

This clonotype was seen a few times. The library was prepared for alpha chains; this beta chain is a stray read, so its frequency means little. The J gene is TRBJ2-3, the V gene TRBV12-3 or TRBV12-4; 15 nucleotides align to TRBD2. V lost 5 bases, J lost 3 bases, and 6 bases stayed unmatched. CDR3 length: 17 residues. In nucleotides, the CDR3 is TGTGCCAGCAGTCCGAGGACTAGCGGGGGGGCTACAGATACGCAGTATTTT. The encoded protein is CASSPRTSGGATDTQYF.

This clonotype was recorded many times. With the library built for alpha chains, this beta chain is off target and its frequency is not meaningful. The chain combines TRBV7-2 with TRBJ2-1, with D possibly TRBD1 on 6 matching bases. The CDR3 has 15 residues. Between the trimmed V and J ends, which lost 0 bases and 3 bases, there was a span of 9 bases. The V gene's germline CDR1 is SGHTA and CDR2 FQGNSA. In DNA, the CDR3 is TGTGCCAGCAGCTTAGCTAAGGGGGTCTACAATGAGCAGTTCTTC. It encodes CASSLAKGVYNEQFF.

This clonotype was recorded at least ten times. The library was designed around alpha chains, so this beta chain is a stray read whose abundance carries little weight. The CDR3 region has the DNA TGTGCCAGCACCTTTAGGAATGAGCAGTTCTTC. It codes for CASTFRNEQFF. This chain links TRBV12-3 or TRBV12-4 with TRBJ2-1, with D hard to call. With 7 bases removed from V and 7 bases from J, the gap between germline ends came to 8 bases. CDR3 length: 11 amino acids.

This clonotype came up many times. Found in a library prepared for alpha chains, this beta chain is an off-target read, and its abundance has little meaning. The chain is built from TRBV29-1 and TRBJ1-2; D may be TRBD1 (6 bases). Germline CDR1 SQVTM, CDR2 ANQGSEA. Trimming left V 2 bases short and J 6 bases short, with 13 bases between. There are 13 residues in the CDR3. CDR3 region: CSVELGGLNGYTF. The CDR3 nucleotides are TGCAGCGTTGAATTGGGGGGGCTGAATGGCTACACCTTC.

This clonotype was recorded many times. This beta chain is a stray read from a library made for alpha chains; its abundance is not meaningful. The rearrangement links TRBV5-1 to TRBJ2-3; D gene unclear. The CDR3 extends over 13 amino acids. V dropped 2 bases and J dropped 5 bases, with 9 bases sitting between them. Per germline, CDR1 SGHRS and CDR2 YFSETQ. The CDR3, as DNA: TGCGCCAGCAGCTTTTGGGGAAGAGATACGCAGTATTTT. This translates into CASSFWGRDTQYF.

This clonotype was detected a few times. This beta chain represents an off-target read in a library built for alpha chains; its size is of limited meaning. V gene TRBV20-1 combines with J gene TRBJ1-5; D is possibly TRBD1 (6 bases). The germline V and J ends were trimmed by 5 bases and 5 bases, with 10 bases remaining between them. From germline, CDR1 is DFQATT and CDR2 SNEGSKA (reference sequence). This CDR3 is 12 amino acids long. CDR3 coding DNA: TGCAGTGCTTTACAGGGTGATCAGCCCCAGCATTTT. This translates into CSALQGDQPQHF.

This clonotype was seen a few times. Within a library made for alpha chains, this beta chain is off target, and its count is uninformative. The V call is TRBV13, the J call TRBJ2-7, with D tentatively TRBD2 (5 bases). Germline loops: CDR1 PRHDT, CDR2 FYEKMQ (reference sequence). This CDR3 is 13 amino acids long. Trimming took 4 bases from V and 5 from J, leaving 12 bases between them. DNA for the CDR3: TGTGCCAGCAGCTGGGCCCTCGGGGACGAGCAGTACTTC. Translated, it gives CASSWALGDEQYF. Full variable domain (rest looked up from reference TRBV13 and TRBJ2-7): AAGVIQSPRHLIKEKRETATLKCYPIPRHDTVYWYQQGPGQDPQFLISFYEKMQSDKGSIPDRFSAQQFSDYHSELNMSSLELGDSALYFCASSWALGDEQYFGPGTRLTVT.

This clonotype was counted at least ten times. The germline gene is not matched at one end of the junction; a read error may be the cause. This beta chain lies outside the target of a library built for alpha chains; its clone size means little. The chain links TRBV7-9 to TRBJ2-7, with a weak D call TRBD1 (5 bases). The germline V gene has CDR1 SEHNR and CDR2 FQNEAQ (reference sequence). The CDR3 is made up of 12 amino acids. CDR3 DNA sequence: TGTGCCAGCGACAATGAAGGGGCGGAAACGCGCTTC. Translation: CASDNEGAETRF. Complete variable domain (other parts from reference TRBV7-9 and TRBJ2-7): DTGVSQNPRHKITKRGQNVTFRCDPISEHNRLYWYRQTLGQGPEFLTYFQNEAQLEKSRLLSDRFSAERPKGSFSTLEIQRTEQGDSAMYLCASDNEGAETRFGPGTRLTVT.

This clonotype was seen more than once but under ten times. In a library made to pick up alpha chains, this beta chain is a stray read with a size that means little. CDR3: CASIGGGRGNSPLHF. CDR3 nucleotides: TGTGCCAGCATCGGGGGGGGCAGGGGTAATTCACCCCTCCACTTT. J is TRBJ1-6 and V is TRBV6-1, with TRBD1 as a possible D gene (6 bases). CDR3 length equals 15 residues. Trimming removed 7 bases from V and 6 bases from J, with 16 bases in between. Germline values: CDR1 MNHNS, CDR2 SASEGT.

This clonotype has a handful of counts. Since it is a stray read in a library aimed at alpha chains, this beta chain has a size that is not meaningful. The chain employs TRBV15 and TRBJ2-5; D is unclear. CDR1 is LNHNV, CDR2 YYDKDF, per germline (reference sequence). This CDR3 has 11 amino acids. Trimming pared 1 base from V and 4 bases from J, leaving 1 base between. In DNA form, the CDR3 reads TGTGCCACCAGCAGAGGAGAGACCCAGTACTTC. The encoded protein is CATSRGETQYF.

This clonotype was found many times. This beta chain slipped into a library made for alpha chains as a stray read, so its size is not meaningful. The chain couples TRBV5-1 to TRBJ1-4; D not resolved. V was shortened by 2 bases and J by 6 bases, with 14 bases between the two germline ends. This CDR3 contains 15 residues. Germline CDR1 reads SGHRS; CDR2 reads YFSETQ. The CDR3 sequence is CASSFAGGRDEKLFF. DNA of the CDR3: TGCGCCAGCAGCTTCGCAGGCGGTCGGGATGAAAAACTGTTTTTT.

This clonotype was seen more than once but under ten times. A library made for alpha chains picked up this beta chain off target, so its size means little. The chain joins TRBV29-1 to TRBJ1-4; 8 bases map to TRBD1. V lost 6 bases and J lost 7; bases outside the gene matches: 7. Germline loops: CDR1 SQVTM, CDR2 ANQGSEA. This CDR3 has 13 residues. CDR3 in amino acids: CSVTTGVREKLFF. In nucleotides, the CDR3 is TGCAGCGTGACGACAGGGGTCCGTGAAAAACTGTTTTTT.

Ten or more counts support this clonotype. Being off target in a library aimed at alpha chains, this beta chain has a size of little meaning. The genes are TRBV5-4 and TRBJ2-2; unclear D gene. Trimming stripped 2 bases from V and 3 bases from J, with 8 bases between. CDR1 is SGHNT and CDR2 is YYREEE in the germline V gene (reference sequence). The CDR3 is made up of 14 amino acids. Here the CDR3 reads CASSFGQDTGELFF. Written as DNA, the CDR3 is TGTGCCAGCAGCTTCGGTCAGGACACCGGGGAGCTGTTTTTT.

This clonotype showed up many times. As an off-target read in a library built for alpha chains, this beta chain has a frequency of little significance. V and J are TRBV6-5 and TRBJ1-2; D unresolved. The CDR3 runs to 15 residues. Trimming removed 6 bases at V and 2 bases at J, with 16 bases between. The germline gives CDR1 MNHEY, CDR2 SVGAGI. The CDR3 sequence: CASRDPLWGNYGYTF. For the CDR3, the DNA is TGTGCCAGCAGGGACCCCCTGTGGGGAAACTATGGCTACACCTTC.

Comments on this clonotype: This beta chain slipped into a library made for alpha chains as a stray read, so its size is not meaningful. This rearrangement joins TRBV20-1 to TRBJ2-2; D gene ambiguous. V lost 3 bases and J lost 0, with 11 bases in between. The germline V gene has CDR1 DFQATT and CDR2 SNEGSKA (reference sequence). This CDR3 spans 15 amino acids. The CDR3 bases are TGCAGTGCTAGGGTGGCCGGACCGAACACCGGGGAGCTGTTTTTT. It specifies CSARVAGPNTGELFF.

This clonotype was detected only a few times. This beta chain was picked up by a library intended for alpha chains and is off target, so its count carries little meaning. The V call is TRBV27, the J call TRBJ1-2; 11 nucleotides agree with TRBD1. The germline V gene has CDR1 MNHEY and CDR2 SMNVEV (reference sequence). V dropped 5 bases and J dropped 6; count of bases not matched to a gene: 11. This CDR3 region has 16 residues. CDR3 residues: CASSPWTGGTFHGYTF. DNA for the CDR3: TGTGCCAGCAGTCCATGGACAGGGGGCACTTTCCATGGCTACACCTTC.

Turning to this clonotype: Because this beta chain is a stray read in a library intended to capture alpha chains, its abundance should not be given much weight. The V call is TRBV4-3, the J call TRBJ2-3, with 7 bases aligning to TRBD2. The length of the CDR3 is 15 residues. CDR1 is LGHNA, CDR2 YSLEER, per germline. The trim removed 3 bases at V and 2 bases at J, leaving 5 bases unmatched. The CDR3 sequence is CASSQEGTNTDTQYF. The CDR3 DNA follows: TGCGCCAGCAGCCAGGAAGGGACTAACACAGATACGCAGTATTTT.